This TCR beta chain stems from a study of cytomegalovirus exposure and HLA in healthy donors. Regarding the study as a whole: Cytomegalovirus association was assigned to about 150 TCR beta chains. Rarity characterized most TCR sequences, yet some public TCRs appeared in many donors.

Concerning this clone: What it recognizes is unknown.

Germline CDR1 reads LGHNA; CDR2 reads YSLEER. V shed 1 base and J shed 8 bases, with 15 bases lying between them. This CDR3 has 15 amino acids. TCRdb keeps only in-frame clones here, not all; method: immunoSEQ multiplex PCR. The data contain about 260,000 clones, roughly 87% of them singletons. From the 120-subject validation cohort, which was separate from the roughly 690-subject first cohort, the donors were drawn. The TCR sequence derives from a woman aged 25 to 39 in good health and CMV-seronegative. Source material: PBMCs. This rearrangement joins TRBV4-3 to TRBJ1-3; D gene ambiguous. This chain's CDR3 is CASSQGSVLGDTIYF. DNA of the CDR3: TGCGCCAGCAGCCAAGGATCCGTATTGGGAGACACCATATATTTT.